The T cell receptor beta chain under discussion was sequenced for a study of T cell repertoires in cytomegalovirus infection. The overall study: HLA-B-restricted CMV epitopes that are well studied, plus recently identified HLA-C-restricted ones, were used by the study. Through public TCR beta signatures, both CMV infection and matching HLA type were indicated. Study-level results: Within the response measured ex vivo, HLA-C-restricted CMV-specific TCR beta clonotypes were dominant. Carriers of CMV and the relevant HLA type were discriminated by public TCR beta frequency.

Via MiXCR, TCRdb re-called the reads, giving one row per CDR3 protein. The table shows hundreds of thousands of distinct CDR3 sequences, with 29% occurring only once. This clonotype has just one count. Its antigen remains unidentified. The CDR3 length is 14 residues. CDR1 LNHDA and CDR2 SQIVND come from the germline V gene (reference sequence). Trimming removed 8 bases from V and 4 bases from J; junction bases left unmatched: 4. The chain joins TRBV19 to TRBJ2-2; 10 bases map to TRBD2. The sample was cultured PBMCs, taken from culture after CMV antigen stimulation. This sequence was found in a human donor in good health (CMV status not recorded). Some clones in this sample may be carry-over from other donors' samples. CDR3 sequence reads: CASRPSGGTGELFF. CDR3 coding DNA: TGTGCCAGTCGGCCTAGCGGGGGCACCGGGGAGCTGTTTTTT. The whole variable domain, filled in from reference TRBV19 and TRBJ2-2, reads DGGITQSPKYLFRKEGQNVTLSCEQNLNHDAMYWYRQDPGQGLRLIYYSQIVNDFQKGDIAEGYSVSREKKESFPLTVTSAQKNPTAFYLCASRPSGGTGELFFGEGSRLTVL.